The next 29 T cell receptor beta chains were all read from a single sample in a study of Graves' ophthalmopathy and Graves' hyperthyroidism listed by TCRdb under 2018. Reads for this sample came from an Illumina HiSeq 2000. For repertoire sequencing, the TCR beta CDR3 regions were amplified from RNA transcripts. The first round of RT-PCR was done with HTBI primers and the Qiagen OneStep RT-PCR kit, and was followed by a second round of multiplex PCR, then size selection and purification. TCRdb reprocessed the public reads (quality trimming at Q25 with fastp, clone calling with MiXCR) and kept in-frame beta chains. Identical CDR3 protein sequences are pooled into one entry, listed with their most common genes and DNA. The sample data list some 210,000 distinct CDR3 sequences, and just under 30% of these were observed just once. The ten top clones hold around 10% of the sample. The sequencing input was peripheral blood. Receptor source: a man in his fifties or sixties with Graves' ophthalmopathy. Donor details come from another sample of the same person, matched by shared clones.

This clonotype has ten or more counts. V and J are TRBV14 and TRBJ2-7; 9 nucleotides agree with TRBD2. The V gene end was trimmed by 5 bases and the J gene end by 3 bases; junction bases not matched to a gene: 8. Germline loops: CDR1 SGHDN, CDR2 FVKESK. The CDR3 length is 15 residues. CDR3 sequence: CASSSGGLALYEQYF. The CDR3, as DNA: TGTGCCAGCAGCTCAGGCGGACTAGCGCTCTACGAGCAGTACTTC.

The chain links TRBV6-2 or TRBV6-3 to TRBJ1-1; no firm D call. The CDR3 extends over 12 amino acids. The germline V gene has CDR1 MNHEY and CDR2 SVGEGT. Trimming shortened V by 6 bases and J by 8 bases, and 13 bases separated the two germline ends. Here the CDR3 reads CASSFMLTEAFF. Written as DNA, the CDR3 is TGTGCCAGCAGCTTCATGCTTACAGAAGCTTTCTTT.

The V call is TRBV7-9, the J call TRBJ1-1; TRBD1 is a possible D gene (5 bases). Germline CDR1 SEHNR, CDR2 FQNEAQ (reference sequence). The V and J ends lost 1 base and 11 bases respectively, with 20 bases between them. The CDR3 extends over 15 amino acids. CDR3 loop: CASSLGFWQEGSAFF. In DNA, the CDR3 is TGTGCCAGCAGCTTAGGTTTTTGGCAGGAGGGGTCCGCTTTCTTT. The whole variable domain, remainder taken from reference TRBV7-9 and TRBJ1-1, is DTGVSQNPRHKITKRGQNVTFRCDPISEHNRLYWYRQTLGQGPEFLTYFQNEAQLEKSRLLSDRFSAERPKGSFSTLEIQRTEQGDSAMYLCASSLGFWQEGSAFFGQGTRLTVV.

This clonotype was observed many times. DNA of the CDR3: TGTGCCAGCAGCGTAGAGATGAATAACGAGCAGTACTTC. Its protein product is CASSVEMNNEQYF. The rearrangement joins TRBV9 to TRBJ2-7; D remains ambiguous. Germline values: CDR1 SGDLS, CDR2 YYNGEE. The CDR3 is 13 residues long. The V end was cut by 0 bases, the J end by 5 bases, with 9 bases between.

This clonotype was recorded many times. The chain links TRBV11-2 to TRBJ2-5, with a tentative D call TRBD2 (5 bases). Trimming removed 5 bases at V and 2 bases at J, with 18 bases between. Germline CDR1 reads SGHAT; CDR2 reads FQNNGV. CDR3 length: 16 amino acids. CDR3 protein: CASSRTTGSPQETQYF. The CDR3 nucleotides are TGTGCCAGCAGCCGAACGACGGGGTCCCCTCAAGAGACCCAGTACTTC. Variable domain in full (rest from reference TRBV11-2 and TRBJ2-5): EAGVAQSPRYKIIEKRQSVAFWCNPISGHATLYWYQQILGQGPKLLIQFQNNGVVDDSQLPKDRFSAERLKGVDSTLKIQPAKLEDSAVYLCASSRTTGSPQETQYFGPGTRLLVL.

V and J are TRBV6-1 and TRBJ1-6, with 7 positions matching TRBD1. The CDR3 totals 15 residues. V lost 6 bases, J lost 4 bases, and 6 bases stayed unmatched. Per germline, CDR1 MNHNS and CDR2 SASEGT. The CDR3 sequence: CASRAGTEYNSPLHF. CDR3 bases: TGTGCCAGCAGGGCCGGGACAGAGTATAATTCACCCCTCCACTTT.

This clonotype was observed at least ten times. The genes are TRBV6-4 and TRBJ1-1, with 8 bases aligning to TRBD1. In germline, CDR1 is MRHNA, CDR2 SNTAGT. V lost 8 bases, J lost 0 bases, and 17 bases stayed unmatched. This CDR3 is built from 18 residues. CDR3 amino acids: CASLPLGQGRKMNTEAFF. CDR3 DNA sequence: TGTGCCAGCCTCCCTCTCGGACAGGGCAGAAAAATGAACACTGAAGCTTTCTTT.

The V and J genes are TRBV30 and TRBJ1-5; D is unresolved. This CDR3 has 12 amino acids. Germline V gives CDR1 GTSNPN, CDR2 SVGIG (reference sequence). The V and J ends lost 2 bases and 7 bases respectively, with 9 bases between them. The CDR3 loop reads CAWSRIGQPQHF. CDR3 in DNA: TGTGCCTGGAGTAGAATTGGGCAGCCCCAGCATTTT. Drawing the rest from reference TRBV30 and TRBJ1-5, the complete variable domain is SQTIHQWPATLVQPVGSPLSLECTVEGTSNPNLYWYRQAAGRGLQLLFYSVGIGQISSEVPQNLSASRPQDRQFILSSKKLLLSDSGFYLCAWSRIGQPQHFGDGTRLSIL.

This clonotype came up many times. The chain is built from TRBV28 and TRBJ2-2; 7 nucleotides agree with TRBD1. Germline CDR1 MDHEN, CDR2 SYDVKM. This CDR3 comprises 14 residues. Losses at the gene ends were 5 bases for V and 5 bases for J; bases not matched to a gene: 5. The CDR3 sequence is CASSPGTATGELFF. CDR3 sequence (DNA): TGTGCCAGCAGTCCCGGGACAGCAACCGGGGAGCTGTTTTTT.

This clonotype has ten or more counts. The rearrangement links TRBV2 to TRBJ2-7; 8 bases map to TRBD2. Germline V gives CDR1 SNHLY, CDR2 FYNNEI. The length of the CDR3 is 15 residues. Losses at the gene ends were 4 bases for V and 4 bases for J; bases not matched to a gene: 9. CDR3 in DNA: TGTGCCAGCAGTGGCGGTCCTAGCGGGTTTTACGAGCAGTACTTC. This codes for CASSGGPSGFYEQYF.

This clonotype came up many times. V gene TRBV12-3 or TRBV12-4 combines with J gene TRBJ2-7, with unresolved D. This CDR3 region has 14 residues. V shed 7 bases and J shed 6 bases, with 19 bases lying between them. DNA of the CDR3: TGTGCCAGCAACGAGCAGAGCTTGTCTGGCGAGCAGTACTTC. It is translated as CASNEQSLSGEQYF.

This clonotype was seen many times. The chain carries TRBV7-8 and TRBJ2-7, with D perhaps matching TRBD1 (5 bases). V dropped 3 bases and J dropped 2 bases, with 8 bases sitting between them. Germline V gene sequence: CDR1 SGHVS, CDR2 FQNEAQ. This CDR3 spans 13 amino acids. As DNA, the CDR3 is TGTGCCAGCAGCTTTGACAGAACCTACGAGCAGTACTTC. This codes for CASSFDRTYEQYF.

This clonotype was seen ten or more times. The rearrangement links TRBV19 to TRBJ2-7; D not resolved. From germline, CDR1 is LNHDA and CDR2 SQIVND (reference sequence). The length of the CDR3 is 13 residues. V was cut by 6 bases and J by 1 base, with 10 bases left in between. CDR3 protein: CASSRRVSYEQYF. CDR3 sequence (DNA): TGTGCCAGTAGCCGAAGGGTTTCCTACGAGCAGTACTTC. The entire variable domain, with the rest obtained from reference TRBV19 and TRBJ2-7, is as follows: DGGITQSPKYLFRKEGQNVTLSCEQNLNHDAMYWYRQDPGQGLRLIYYSQIVNDFQKGDIAEGYSVSREKKESFPLTVTSAQKNPTAFYLCASSRRVSYEQYFGPGTRLTVT.

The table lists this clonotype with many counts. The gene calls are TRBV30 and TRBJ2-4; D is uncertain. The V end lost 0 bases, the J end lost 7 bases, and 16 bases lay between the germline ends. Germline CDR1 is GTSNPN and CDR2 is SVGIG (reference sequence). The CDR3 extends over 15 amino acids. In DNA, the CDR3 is TGTGCCTGGAGTGTGTCCTCTTTTCAACGGAACATTCAGTACTTC. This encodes CAWSVSSFQRNIQYF.

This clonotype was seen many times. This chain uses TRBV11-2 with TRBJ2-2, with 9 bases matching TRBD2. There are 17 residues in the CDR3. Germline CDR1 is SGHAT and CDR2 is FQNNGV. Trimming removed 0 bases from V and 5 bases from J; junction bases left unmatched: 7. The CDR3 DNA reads TGTGCCAGCAGCTTAGATCCAGGGACTAGCAGGACCGGGGAGCTGTTTTTT. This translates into CASSLDPGTSRTGELFF.

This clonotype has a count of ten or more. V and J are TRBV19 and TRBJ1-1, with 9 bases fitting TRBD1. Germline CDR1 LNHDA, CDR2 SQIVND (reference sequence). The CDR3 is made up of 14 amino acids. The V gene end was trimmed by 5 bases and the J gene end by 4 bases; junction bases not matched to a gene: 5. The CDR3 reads CASSPLQGATEAFF. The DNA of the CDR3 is TGTGCCAGTAGTCCTCTACAGGGGGCCACTGAAGCTTTCTTT. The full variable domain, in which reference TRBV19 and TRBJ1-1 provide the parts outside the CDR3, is DGGITQSPKYLFRKEGQNVTLSCEQNLNHDAMYWYRQDPGQGLRLIYYSQIVNDFQKGDIAEGYSVSREKKESFPLTVTSAQKNPTAFYLCASSPLQGATEAFFGQGTRLTVV.

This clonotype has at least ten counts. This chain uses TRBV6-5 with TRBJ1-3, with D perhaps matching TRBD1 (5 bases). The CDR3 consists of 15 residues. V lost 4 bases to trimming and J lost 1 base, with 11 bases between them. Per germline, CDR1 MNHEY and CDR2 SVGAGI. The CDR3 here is CASSSSPGSGNTIYF. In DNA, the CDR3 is TGTGCCAGCAGTTCCTCCCCAGGGTCTGGAAACACCATATATTTT.

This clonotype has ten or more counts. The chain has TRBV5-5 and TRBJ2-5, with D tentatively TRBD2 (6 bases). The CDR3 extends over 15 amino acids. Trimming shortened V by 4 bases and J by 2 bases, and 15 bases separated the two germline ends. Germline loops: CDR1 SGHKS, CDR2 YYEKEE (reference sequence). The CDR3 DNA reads TGTGCCAGCAGCGGACGCGGGACTGTGCAAGAGACCCAGTACTTC. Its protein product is CASSGRGTVQETQYF. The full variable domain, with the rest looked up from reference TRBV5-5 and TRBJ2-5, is DAGVTQSPTHLIKTRGQQVTLRCSPISGHKSVSWYQQVLGQGPQFIFQYYEKEERGRGNFPDRFSARQFPNYSSELNVNALLLGDSALYLCASSGRGTVQETQYFGPGTRLLVL.

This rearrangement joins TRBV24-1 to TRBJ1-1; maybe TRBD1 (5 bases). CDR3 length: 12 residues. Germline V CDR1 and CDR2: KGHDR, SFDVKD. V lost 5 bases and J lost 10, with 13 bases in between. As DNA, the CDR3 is TGTGCCACCAGTGTTGGGGGAAGGAGAGCTTTCTTT. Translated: CATSVGGRRAFF.

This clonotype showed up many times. The CDR3 DNA reads as TGTGCCAGCAGCCCAAGGGCGGGCTTTTTGTTGCCCCAGCATTTT. Translating gives CASSPRAGFLLPQHF. V is TRBV3-1 and J is TRBJ1-5; D is unclear. Germline assignment: CDR1 LGHDT and CDR2 YNNKEL (reference sequence). V dropped 4 bases and J dropped 9 bases, with 19 bases sitting between them. The CDR3 sequence is 15 residues long.

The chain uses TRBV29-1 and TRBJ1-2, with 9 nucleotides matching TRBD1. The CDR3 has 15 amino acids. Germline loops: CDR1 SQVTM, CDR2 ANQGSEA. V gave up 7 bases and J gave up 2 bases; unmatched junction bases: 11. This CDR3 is CSARNWDRENYGYTF. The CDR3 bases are TGCAGCGCCCGAAACTGGGACAGGGAAAACTATGGCTACACCTTC. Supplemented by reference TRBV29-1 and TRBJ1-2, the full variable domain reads SAVISQKPSRDICQRGTSLTIQCQVDSQVTMMFWYRQQPGQSLTLIATANQGSEATYESGFVIDKFPISRPNLTFSTLTVSNMSPEDSSIYLCSARNWDRENYGYTFGSGTRLTVV.

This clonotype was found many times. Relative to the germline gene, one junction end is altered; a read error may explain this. The CDR3 DNA reads TGTGCCAGCAGTTTCGAGACAGGGGGGTCCTACGAGCAGCACTTC. Translation gives CASSFETGGSYEQHF. J is TRBJ2-7 and V is TRBV28; 9 positions agree with TRBD1. From germline, CDR1 is MDHEN and CDR2 SYDVKM. The CDR3 is 15 amino acids.

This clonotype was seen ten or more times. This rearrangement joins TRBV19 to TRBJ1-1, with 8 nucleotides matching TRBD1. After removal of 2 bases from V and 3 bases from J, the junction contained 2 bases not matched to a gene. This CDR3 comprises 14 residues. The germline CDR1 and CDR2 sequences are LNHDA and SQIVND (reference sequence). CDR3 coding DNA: TGTGCCAGTAGTATACAGGGGGCGTACACTGAAGCTTTCTTT. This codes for CASSIQGAYTEAFF.

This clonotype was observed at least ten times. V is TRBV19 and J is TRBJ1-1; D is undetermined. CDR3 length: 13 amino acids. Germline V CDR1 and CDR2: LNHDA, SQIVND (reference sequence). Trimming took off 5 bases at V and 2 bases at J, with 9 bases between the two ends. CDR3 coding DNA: TGTGCCAGTAGTGCCGGACGTAACACTGAAGCTTTCTTT. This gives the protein CASSAGRNTEAFF.

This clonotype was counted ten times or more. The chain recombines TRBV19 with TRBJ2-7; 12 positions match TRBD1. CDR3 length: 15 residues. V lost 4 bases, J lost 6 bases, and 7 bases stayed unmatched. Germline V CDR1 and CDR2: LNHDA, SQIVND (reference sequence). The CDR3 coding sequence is TGTGCCAGTAGTACAACCGGGACAGGGGGCGTCGAGCAGTACTTC. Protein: CASSTTGTGGVEQYF.

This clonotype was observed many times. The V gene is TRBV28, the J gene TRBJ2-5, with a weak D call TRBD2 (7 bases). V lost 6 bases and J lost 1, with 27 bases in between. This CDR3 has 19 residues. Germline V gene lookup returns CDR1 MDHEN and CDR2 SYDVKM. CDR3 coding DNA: TGTGCCAGCAGCCCCGGGGCAGGGGAGGGGAATTACCCCCAAGAGACCCAGTACTTC. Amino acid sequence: CASSPGAGEGNYPQETQYF. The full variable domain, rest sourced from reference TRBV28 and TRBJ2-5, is DVKVTQSSRYLVKRTGEKVFLECVQDMDHENMFWYRQDPGLGLRLIYFSYDVKMKEKGDIPEGYSVSREKKERFSLILESASTNQTSMYLCASSPGAGEGNYPQETQYFGPGTRLLVL.

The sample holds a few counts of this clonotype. CDR3 sequence (DNA): TGTGCCAGCAGCCAGGGGCGGAATTATGGCTACACCTTC. Translation gives CASSQGRNYGYTF. This chain connects TRBV6-1 to TRBJ1-2; D is perhaps TRBD1 (6 bases). Trimming cost V 6 bases and J 5 bases, with 13 bases left between them. The CDR3 is made up of 13 amino acids. Germline CDR1 and CDR2: MNHNS and SASEGT.

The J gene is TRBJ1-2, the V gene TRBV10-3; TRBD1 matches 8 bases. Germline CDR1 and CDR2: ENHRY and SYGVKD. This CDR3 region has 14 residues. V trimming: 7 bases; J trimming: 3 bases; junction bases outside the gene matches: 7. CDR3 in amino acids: CAITRGQGDYGYTF. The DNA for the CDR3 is TGTGCCATCACCCGCGGACAGGGTGACTATGGCTACACCTTC.

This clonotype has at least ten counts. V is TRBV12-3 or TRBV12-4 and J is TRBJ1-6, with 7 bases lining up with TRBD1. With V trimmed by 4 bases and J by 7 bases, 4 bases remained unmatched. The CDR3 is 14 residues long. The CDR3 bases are TGTGCCAGCAGTTCCGGGACAGCCAATTCACCCCTCCACTTT. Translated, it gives CASSSGTANSPLHF.